The 11 T cell receptor beta chains reported below all come from one sample, sequenced in a study of blood T cell repertoires in COVID-19. The table came from immunoSEQ multiplex PCR; TCRdb's copy has only in-frame clones and leaves some out. Altogether about 91,000 clones are present, around 89% being singletons, with the ten largest covering 4.5% to 6%. Material for sequencing was peripheral blood. The receptor source for this set is a woman of 80 years or more with active COVID-19.

V and J are TRBV18 and TRBJ1-1; 8 bases line up with TRBD1. The J segment lost 2 bases and the V segment lost 6 bases, leaving 11 bases of the junction unmatched. CDR3 length: 16 residues. From germline, CDR1 is KGHSH and CDR2 LQKENI. The DNA for the CDR3 is TGTGCCAGCTCGGAGGGGACAGGCGCTCTTAACACTGAAGCTTTCTTT. This codes for CASSEGTGALNTEAFF.

In its sample, this clone was seen once. The V gene is TRBV5-1, the J gene TRBJ2-1, with D perhaps matching TRBD2 (6 bases). This CDR3 spans 14 amino acids. V was cut by 0 bases and J by 6 bases, with 10 bases left in between. Germline-derived CDR1 and CDR2 are SGHRS and YFSETQ. The CDR3 is CASSLGLGLNEQFF. The CDR3 coding sequence is TGCGCCAGCAGCTTGGGACTGGGACTCAATGAGCAGTTCTTC.

CDR3 nucleotide sequence: TGTGCCAGCAGTGATTCTGGGCAGGGTAATCAGCCCCAGCATTTT. Translation: CASSDSGQGNQPQHF. The chain combines TRBV2 with TRBJ1-5, with D possibly being TRBD1 (5 bases). The CDR3 loop spans 15 amino acids. Germline-derived CDR1 and CDR2 are SNHLY and FYNNEI. The V end was cut by 3 bases, the J end by 4 bases, with 13 bases between.

The chain is built from TRBV3-1 (or the pseudogene TRBV3-2) and TRBJ2-7; a weak D match, TRBD1 (6 bases). Germline CDR1 LGHDT, CDR2 YNNKEL (reference sequence). V was shortened by 1 base and J by 5 bases, with 15 bases between the two germline ends. CDR3 length: 15 residues. The CDR3 reads CASSQGTGPTNEQYF. The CDR3 nucleotides read TGTGCCAGCAGCCAAGGCACAGGGCCGACGAACGAGCAGTACTTC.

The chain employs TRBV25-1 and TRBJ1-5, with a tentative D call TRBD1 (6 bases). The CDR3 runs to 14 residues. Between the trimmed V and J ends, which lost 6 bases and 1 base, there was a span of 10 bases. Germline CDR1 is MGHDK and CDR2 is SYGVNS. The CDR3 sequence: CASRDTGSNQPQHF. DNA of the CDR3: TGTGCCAGCAGGGATACAGGGAGCAATCAGCCCCAGCATTTT.

This chain links TRBV29-1 with TRBJ2-1; 10 positions match TRBD2. The germline V gene has CDR1 SQVTM and CDR2 ANQGSEA. V lost 0 bases and J lost 7; bases outside the gene matches: 9. The CDR3 length is 16 residues. The DNA for the CDR3 is TGCAGCGTTGAAGATCACTCTAGCGGGAGTTGGAATGAGCAGTTCTTC. Protein product: CSVEDHSSGSWNEQFF.

J is TRBJ1-5 and V is TRBV18, with 7 bases aligning to TRBD1. The V gene end was trimmed by 6 bases and the J gene end by 4 bases; junction bases not matched to a gene: 6. CDR1 KGHSH and CDR2 LQKENI come from the germline V gene. The CDR3 has 14 residues. CDR3 sequence (DNA): TGTGCCAGCTCCCCAGGGGACAGAAATCAGCCCCAGCATTTT. Its translation: CASSPGDRNQPQHF.

The chain joins TRBV11-3 to TRBJ2-1; 8 positions match TRBD2. The CDR3 spans 15 residues. Trimming removed 5 bases from V and 7 bases from J; junction bases left unmatched: 10. Germline CDR1 SGHNT, CDR2 YENEEA. The CDR3 region has the DNA TGTGCCAGCAGCCCTCCGGGACTAGGGAGTAATGAGCAGTTCTTC. Translation gives CASSPPGLGSNEQFF.

The V and J genes are TRBV10-3 and TRBJ2-5; TRBD2 aligns across 15 bases. This CDR3 is 13 amino acids long. With 10 bases clipped from V and 5 bases from J, the junction kept 2 bases outside the gene matches. Germline values: CDR1 ENHRY, CDR2 SYGVKD. The CDR3 DNA sequence: TGTGCCACCGGACTAGCGGGAGGGGAGACCCAGTACTTC. Protein product: CATGLAGGETQYF.

The V call is TRBV1, the J call TRBJ2-5; the table assigns TRBD1, which was not confirmed against the DNA. TRBV1 is designated a pseudogene. This CDR3 is built from 13 residues. The chain's CDR3 is CTSSPDTLETQYF. CDR3 nucleotide sequence: TGCACCAGCAGCCCGGACACCCTCGAGACCCAGTACTTC.

The chain is built from TRBV7-6 and TRBJ1-2, with TRBD1 matching over 11 bases. The germline CDR1 and CDR2 sequences are SGHVS and FNYEAQ. The junction had 1 base not matched to a gene; V was cut back by 1 base and J by 6 bases. This CDR3 comprises 14 residues. The DNA for the CDR3 is TGTGCCAGCAGCTTAGGGACAGGGGGCGATGGCTACACCTTC. Protein: CASSLGTGGDGYTF.